This T cell receptor (beta chain) was recorded in a study of Ad26.COV2.S vaccination and SARS-CoV-2 variants. Treatment defined: some 20 received Ad26.COV2.S at low or high dose, single or two shots; several received placebo; per-sample allocation not given. The samples date from day 63 after the first vaccine or placebo injection. The data were produced by immunoSEQ multiplex PCR, yet TCRdb's version contains in-frame clones alone and is incomplete. The repertoire has some 320,000 clones, around four fifths of them found once; the top ten carry about 2.1%. The CDR3 sequence is 14 residues long. The germline V and J ends were trimmed by 1 base and 2 bases, with 10 bases remaining between them. The germline V gene has CDR1 SGHRS and CDR2 YFSETQ.

The receptor was isolated from a person aged 18 to 59 who received the Ad26.COV2.S COVID-19 vaccine or a placebo. The sample consisted of peripheral blood, taken in a trial of Ad26.COV2.S vaccine versus placebo. This chain joins TRBV5-1 and TRBJ2-7; tentatively, D is TRBD1 or TRBD2 (5 bases each). CDR3 coding DNA: TGCGCCAGCAGCTTGCGGGACGGACCCTACGAGCAGTACTTC. This codes for CASSLRDGPYEQYF.